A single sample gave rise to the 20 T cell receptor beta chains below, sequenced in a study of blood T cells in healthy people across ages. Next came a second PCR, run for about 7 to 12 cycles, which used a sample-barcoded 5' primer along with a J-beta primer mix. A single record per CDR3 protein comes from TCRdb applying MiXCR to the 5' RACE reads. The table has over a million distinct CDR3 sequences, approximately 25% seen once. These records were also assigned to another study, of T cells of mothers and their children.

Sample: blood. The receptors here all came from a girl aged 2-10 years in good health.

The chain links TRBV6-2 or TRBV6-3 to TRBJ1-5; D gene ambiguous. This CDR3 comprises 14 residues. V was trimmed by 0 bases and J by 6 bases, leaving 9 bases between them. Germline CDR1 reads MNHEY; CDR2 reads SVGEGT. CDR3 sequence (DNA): TGTGCCAGCAGTTACTCTGCGGGAACTCAGCCCCAGCATTTT. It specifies CASSYSAGTQPQHF.

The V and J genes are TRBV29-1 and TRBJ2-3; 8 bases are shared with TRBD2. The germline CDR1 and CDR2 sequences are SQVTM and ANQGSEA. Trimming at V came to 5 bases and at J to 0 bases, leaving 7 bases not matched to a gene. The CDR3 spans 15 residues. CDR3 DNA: TGCAGCGTTCCGCGGGGGGAAGGGAGCACAGATACGCAGTATTTT. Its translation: CSVPRGEGSTDTQYF.

The CDR3 nucleotides read TGTGCCTCACAATACGGAGCTGGAGAGCAGTACTTC. Translated, it gives CASQYGAGEQYF. The chain joins TRBV2 to TRBJ2-7; D gene ambiguous. The length of the CDR3 is 12 residues. CDR1 and CDR2 (germline): SNHLY, FYNNEI. Trimming removed 11 bases from V and 7 bases from J, with 18 bases in between.

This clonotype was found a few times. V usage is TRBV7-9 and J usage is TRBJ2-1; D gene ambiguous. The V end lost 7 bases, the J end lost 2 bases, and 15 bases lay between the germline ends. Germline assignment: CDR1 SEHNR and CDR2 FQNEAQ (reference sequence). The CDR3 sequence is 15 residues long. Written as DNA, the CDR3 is TGTGCCAGCATCCCGACCGAAGGTGCCTACAATGAGCAGTTCTTC. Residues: CASIPTEGAYNEQFF.

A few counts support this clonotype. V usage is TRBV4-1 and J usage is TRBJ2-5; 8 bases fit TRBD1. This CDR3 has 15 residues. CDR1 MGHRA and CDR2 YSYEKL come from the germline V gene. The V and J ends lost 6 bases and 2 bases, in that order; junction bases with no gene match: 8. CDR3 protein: CASRQPGTGQETQYF. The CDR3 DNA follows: TGCGCCAGCAGGCAACCCGGGACAGGTCAAGAGACCCAGTACTTC.

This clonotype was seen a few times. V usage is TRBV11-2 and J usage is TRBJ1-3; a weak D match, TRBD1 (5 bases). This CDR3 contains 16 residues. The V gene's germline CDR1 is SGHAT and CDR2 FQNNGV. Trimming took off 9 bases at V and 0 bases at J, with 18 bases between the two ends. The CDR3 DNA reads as TGTGCCAGTAACAATTCCAGGGACTACTCTGGAAACACCATATATTTT. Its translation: CASNNSRDYSGNTIYF.

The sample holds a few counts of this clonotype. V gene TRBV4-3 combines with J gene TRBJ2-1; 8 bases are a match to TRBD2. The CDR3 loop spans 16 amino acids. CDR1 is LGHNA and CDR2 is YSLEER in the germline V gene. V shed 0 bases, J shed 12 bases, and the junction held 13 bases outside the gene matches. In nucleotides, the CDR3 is TGCGCCAGCAGCCAAGATAGAAGCGGGGGCGCCGGCGCGCAGTTCTTC. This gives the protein CASSQDRSGGAGAQFF.

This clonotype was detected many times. CDR3 amino acids: CASSLGGGTGELFF. CDR3 coding DNA: TGTGCCAGCAGCTTAGGCGGAGGCACCGGGGAGCTGTTTTTT. The chain has TRBV7-2 and TRBJ2-2; D possibly corresponds to TRBD2 (5 bases). The CDR3 consists of 14 residues. Germline CDR1 reads SGHTA; CDR2 reads FQGNSA. Trimming removed 1 base at V and 4 bases at J, with 7 bases between.

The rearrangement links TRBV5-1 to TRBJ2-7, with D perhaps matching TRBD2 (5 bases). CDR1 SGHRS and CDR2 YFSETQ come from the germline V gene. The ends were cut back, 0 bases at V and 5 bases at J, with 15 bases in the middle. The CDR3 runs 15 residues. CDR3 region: CASSLGAGGFDEQYF. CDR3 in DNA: TGCGCCAGCAGCTTGGGTGCAGGAGGCTTCGACGAGCAGTACTTC.

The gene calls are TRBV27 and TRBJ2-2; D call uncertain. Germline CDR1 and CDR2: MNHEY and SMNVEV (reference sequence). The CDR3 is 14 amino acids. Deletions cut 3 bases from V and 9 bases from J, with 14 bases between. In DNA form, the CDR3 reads TGTGCCAGCAGTTTTTCTTCCGGGCCCCGGGAGCTGTTTTTT. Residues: CASSFSSGPRELFF.

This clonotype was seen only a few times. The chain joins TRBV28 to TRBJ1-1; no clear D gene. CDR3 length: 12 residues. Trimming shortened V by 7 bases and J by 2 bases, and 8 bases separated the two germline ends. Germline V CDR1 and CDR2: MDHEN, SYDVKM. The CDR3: CASKVSNTEAFF. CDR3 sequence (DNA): TGTGCCAGCAAAGTTTCTAACACTGAAGCTTTCTTT.

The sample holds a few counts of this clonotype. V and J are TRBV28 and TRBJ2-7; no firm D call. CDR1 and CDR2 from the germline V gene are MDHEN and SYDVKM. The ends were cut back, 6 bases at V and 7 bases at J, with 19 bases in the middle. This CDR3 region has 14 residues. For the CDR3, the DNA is TGTGCCAGCAGCAAACCGGGCCTCTCGGAGGAGCAGTACTTC. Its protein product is CASSKPGLSEEQYF.

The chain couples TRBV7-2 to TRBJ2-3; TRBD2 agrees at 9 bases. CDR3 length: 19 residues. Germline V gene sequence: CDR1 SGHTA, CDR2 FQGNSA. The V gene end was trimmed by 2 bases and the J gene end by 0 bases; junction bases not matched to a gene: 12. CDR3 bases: TGTGCCAGCAGCTTATTAGGCGGCGGGGGGGACCTTAGCACAGATACGCAGTATTTT. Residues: CASSLLGGGGDLSTDTQYF.

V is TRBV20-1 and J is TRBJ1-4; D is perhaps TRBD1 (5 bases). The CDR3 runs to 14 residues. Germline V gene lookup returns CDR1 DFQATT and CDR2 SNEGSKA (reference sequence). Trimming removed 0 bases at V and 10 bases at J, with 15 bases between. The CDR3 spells CSARDIQGLGKLFF. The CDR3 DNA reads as TGCAGTGCTAGAGATATCCAGGGACTAGGAAAACTGTTTTTT.

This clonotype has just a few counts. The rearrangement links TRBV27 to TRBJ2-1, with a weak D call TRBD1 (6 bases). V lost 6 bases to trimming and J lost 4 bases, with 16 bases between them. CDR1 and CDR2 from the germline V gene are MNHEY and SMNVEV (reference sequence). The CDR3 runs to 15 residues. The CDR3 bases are TGTGCCAGCAGCCGAATCGGACAGATTTACAATGAGCAGTTCTTC. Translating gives CASSRIGQIYNEQFF.

CDR3 sequence: CASSLEAGQTIQPQHF. CDR3 bases: TGTGCCAGCAGCTTAGAGGCGGGACAGACAATTCAGCCCCAGCATTTT. This chain uses TRBV7-8 with TRBJ1-5, with TRBD1 identical over 7 bases. The germline V gene encodes CDR1 SGHVS and CDR2 FQNEAQ. V dropped 1 base and J dropped 6; count of bases not matched to a gene: 9. There are 16 residues in the CDR3.

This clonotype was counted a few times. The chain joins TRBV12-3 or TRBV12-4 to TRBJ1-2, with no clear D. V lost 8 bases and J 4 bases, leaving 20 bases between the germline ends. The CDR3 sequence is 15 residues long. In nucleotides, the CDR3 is TGTGCCAGCGCCAATTCGGACTCCCCTTTCTATGGCTACACCTTC. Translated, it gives CASANSDSPFYGYTF.

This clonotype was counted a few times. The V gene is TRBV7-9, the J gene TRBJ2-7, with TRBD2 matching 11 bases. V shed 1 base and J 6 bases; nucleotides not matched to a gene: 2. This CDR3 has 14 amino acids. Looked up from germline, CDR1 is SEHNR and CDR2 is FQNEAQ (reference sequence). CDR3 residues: CASSLGTSGFEQYF. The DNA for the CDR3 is TGTGCCAGCAGCTTAGGGACTAGCGGGTTCGAGCAGTACTTC.

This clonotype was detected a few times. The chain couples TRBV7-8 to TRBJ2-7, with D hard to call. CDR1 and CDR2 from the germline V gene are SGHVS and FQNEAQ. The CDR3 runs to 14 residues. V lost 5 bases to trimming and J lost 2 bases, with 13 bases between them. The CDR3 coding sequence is TGTGCCAGCAGCCGAGCCCGGGTAACCTACGAGCAGTACTTC. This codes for CASSRARVTYEQYF.

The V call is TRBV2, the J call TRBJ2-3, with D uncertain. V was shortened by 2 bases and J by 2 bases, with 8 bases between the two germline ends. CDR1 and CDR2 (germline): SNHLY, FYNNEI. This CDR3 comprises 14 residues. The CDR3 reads CASSEHRNTDTQYF. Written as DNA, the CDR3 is TGTGCCAGCAGTGAACATCGGAACACAGATACGCAGTATTTT.